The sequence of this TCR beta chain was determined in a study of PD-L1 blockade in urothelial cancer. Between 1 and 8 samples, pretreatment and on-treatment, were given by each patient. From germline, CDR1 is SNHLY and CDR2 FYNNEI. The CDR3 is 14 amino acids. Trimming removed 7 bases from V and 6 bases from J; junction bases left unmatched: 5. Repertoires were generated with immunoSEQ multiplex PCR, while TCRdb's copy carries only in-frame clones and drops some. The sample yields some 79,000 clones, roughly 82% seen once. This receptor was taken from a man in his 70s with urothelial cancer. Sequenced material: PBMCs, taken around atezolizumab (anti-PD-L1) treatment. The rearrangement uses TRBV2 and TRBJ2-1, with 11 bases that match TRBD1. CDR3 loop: CASTPGTGGNEQFF. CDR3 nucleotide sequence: TGTGCCAGCACTCCTGGGACAGGGGGCAATGAGCAGTTCTTC.